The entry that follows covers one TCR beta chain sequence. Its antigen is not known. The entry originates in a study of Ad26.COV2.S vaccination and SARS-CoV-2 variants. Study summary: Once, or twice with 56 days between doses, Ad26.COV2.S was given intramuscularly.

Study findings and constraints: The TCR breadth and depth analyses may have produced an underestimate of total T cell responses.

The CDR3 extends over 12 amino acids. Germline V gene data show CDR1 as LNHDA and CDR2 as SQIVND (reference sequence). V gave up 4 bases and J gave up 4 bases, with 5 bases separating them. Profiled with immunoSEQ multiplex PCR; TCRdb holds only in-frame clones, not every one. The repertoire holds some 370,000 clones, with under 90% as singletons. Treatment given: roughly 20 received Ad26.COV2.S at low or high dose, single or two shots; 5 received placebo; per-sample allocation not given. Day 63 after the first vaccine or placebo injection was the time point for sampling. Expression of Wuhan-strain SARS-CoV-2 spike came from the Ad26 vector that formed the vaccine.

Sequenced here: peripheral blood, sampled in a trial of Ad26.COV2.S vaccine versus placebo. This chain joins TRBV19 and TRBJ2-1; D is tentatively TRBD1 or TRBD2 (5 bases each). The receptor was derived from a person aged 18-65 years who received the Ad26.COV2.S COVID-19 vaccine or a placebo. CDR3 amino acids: CASSRGYNEQFF. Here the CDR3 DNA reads TGTGCCAGTAGTAGGGGGTACAATGAGCAGTTCTTC.